The 27 T cell receptor beta chains below were found in one sample sequenced in a study of vaccination and CD4 T cells after COVID-19. Sequenced with the Oncomine TCR Beta short-read assay was DNA taken from cultured CD4+ T cells. Via MiXCR, TCRdb re-called the PCR reads, giving one row per CDR3 protein. The data show more than 10,000 distinct CDR3 sequences, with 52% seen just once and less than 20% held by the top ten. As to treatment: approximately 9-day PBMC culture with coronavirus spike peptide pools or control peptides (ViraFEST assay). These TCRs are of unknown antigen specificity. Source material: CD4+ T cells from blood, cultured in vitro. These receptors were collected from a human donor who had recovered from COVID-19.

CDR3 sequence (DNA): TGTGCCAGCAGCACCGAGGACTGCACAGATACGCAGTATTTT. Translating it yields CASSTEDCTDTQYF. This chain joins TRBV21-1 and TRBJ2-3; the table gives TRBD2 as D, unverified against the DNA. TRBV21-1 is a listed pseudogene. CDR3 length: 14 amino acids.

The chain is built from TRBV6-4 and TRBJ2-7; D possibly corresponds to TRBD1 (5 bases). The CDR3 loop spans 12 amino acids. Germline CDR1 reads MRHNA; CDR2 reads SNTAGT. V was pared by 9 bases and J by 6 bases, with 15 bases between. The CDR3 sequence: CASGAAASEQYF. The CDR3 nucleotides read TGTGCCAGTGGGGCCGCCGCGTCCGAGCAGTACTTC.

This chain connects TRBV7-2 to TRBJ2-1; D is unclear. The CDR3 runs 13 residues. The V gene's germline CDR1 is SGHTA and CDR2 FQGNSA. Trimming removed 8 bases from V and 3 bases from J, with 11 bases in between. The CDR3 DNA follows: TGTGCCAGCGGGCCTAGAGGCTACAATGAGCAGTTCTTC. It encodes CASGPRGYNEQFF.

Turning to this clonotype: Because the CDR3 is missing its conserved closing phenylalanine or tryptophan, this is likely a read error. The chain links TRBV20-1 to TRBJ2-5; D is undetermined. V dropped 2 bases and J dropped 5 bases, with 3 bases sitting between them. Germline CDR1 reads DFQATT; CDR2 reads SNEGSKA (reference sequence). This CDR3 region has 10 residues. The CDR3 DNA is TGCAGTGCTAGAAGGGAGACCCAGTACTCC. As protein: CSARRETQYS.

Note on this clonotype: Compared with germline, one end of the junction differs, possibly owing to a read error. The chain has TRBV4-1 and TRBJ1-2; 7 bases line up with TRBD1. This CDR3 region has 16 residues. CDR1 MGHRA and CDR2 YSYEKL come from the germline V gene. The CDR3 protein is CASSQERVGGTYGYTF. As DNA, the CDR3 is TGTGCCAGCAGCCAAGAAAGGGTAGGGGGCACCTATGGCTACACCTTC.

This chain links TRBV1 with TRBJ1-5; the D call TRBD1 from the table was never checked on the DNA. TRBV1 is classified as a pseudogene. The CDR3 runs 14 residues. The CDR3 nucleotides read TGCACCAGCAGCCGCGGACAGGGCAATCAGCCCCAGCATTTT. Its translation is CTSSRGQGNQPQHF.

The chain uses TRBV19 and TRBJ2-1; D is tentatively TRBD1 or TRBD2 (5 bases each). The CDR3 consists of 17 residues. With 4 bases removed from V and 0 bases from J, the gap between germline ends came to 16 bases. CDR1 and CDR2 from the germline V gene are LNHDA and SQIVND (reference sequence). CDR3 amino acids: CASSTTPGASSYNEQFF. CDR3 DNA: TGTGCCAGTAGTACCACCCCCGGGGCAAGCTCCTACAATGAGCAGTTCTTC.

This clonotype was seen more than once but under ten times. This rearrangement joins TRBV20-1 to TRBJ1-5; D is unresolved. V dropped 5 bases and J dropped 3 bases, with 11 bases sitting between them. This CDR3 has 13 residues. Germline CDR1 reads DFQATT; CDR2 reads SNEGSKA (reference sequence). The CDR3 here is CSAFVGPNQPQHF. Written as DNA, the CDR3 is TGCAGTGCTTTCGTTGGTCCCAATCAGCCCCAGCATTTT.

This rearrangement joins TRBV5-1 to TRBJ2-1; D is undetermined. Deletions cut 0 bases from V and 10 bases from J, with 14 bases between. This CDR3 has 14 residues. Germline CDR1 is SGHRS and CDR2 is YFSETQ. The CDR3 nucleotides read TGCGCCAGCAGCTTGGTTACCACAGCCGTGGAGCAGTTCTTC. This sequence encodes CASSLVTTAVEQFF.

The chain is built from TRBV7-9 and TRBJ2-2, with D unresolved. Germline lookup yields CDR1 SEHNR and CDR2 FQNEAQ (reference sequence). V lost 5 bases and J 0 bases, leaving 13 bases between the germline ends. The CDR3 consists of 16 residues. CDR3 in amino acids: CASSPQLHANTGELFF. In nucleotides, the CDR3 is TGTGCCAGCAGCCCCCAATTGCACGCGAACACCGGGGAGCTGTTTTTT.

This clonotype has only a few counts. The gene calls are TRBV7-9 and TRBJ1-1; D unresolved. The ends were cut back, 1 base at V and 1 base at J, with 13 bases in the middle. Germline values: CDR1 SEHNR, CDR2 FQNEAQ (reference sequence). The CDR3 is 16 amino acids. The CDR3 protein is CASSLGSHLPNTEAFF. The CDR3 bases are TGTGCCAGCAGCTTAGGGAGTCATTTGCCGAACACTGAAGCTTTCTTT.

The chain combines TRBV6-2 or TRBV6-3 with TRBJ2-7, with TRBD2 identical over 15 bases. The CDR3 covers 17 residues. Losses at the gene ends were 8 bases for V and 6 bases for J; bases not matched to a gene: 14. Per the germline V gene, CDR1 is MNHEY and CDR2 is SVGEGT. CDR3 nucleotides: TGTGCCAGCTGCCCTACCGCCTGGACTAGCGGGAGGGCCGAGCAGTACTTC. Protein sequence: CASCPTAWTSGRAEQYF.

The genes are TRBV6-2 or TRBV6-3 and TRBJ2-3; the D gene is possibly TRBD2 (6 bases). The CDR3 has 15 amino acids. Trimming took 4 bases from V and 5 from J, leaving 16 bases between them. Looked up from germline, CDR1 is MNHEY and CDR2 is SVGEGT. For the CDR3, the DNA is TGTGCCAGCAGTTCTACTAGCCTTAAAAGAGATACGCAGTATTTT. Residues: CASSSTSLKRDTQYF.

This clonotype was observed a few times. The CDR3 loop is CASSDIHRGLAEAFF. The CDR3 nucleotides read TGTGCCAGCAGTGATATTCACAGGGGGCTGGCTGAAGCTTTCTTT. The rearrangement uses TRBV6-1 and TRBJ1-1; 9 nucleotides agree with TRBD1. The CDR3 extends over 15 amino acids. The ends lost 3 bases at V and 6 bases at J; junction bases unmatched: 8. Per the germline V gene, CDR1 is MNHNS and CDR2 is SASEGT.

The chain combines TRBV11-2 with TRBJ2-1; TRBD1 matches 12 bases. The CDR3 extends over 16 amino acids. The trim removed 1 base at V and 7 bases at J, leaving 5 bases unmatched. In germline, CDR1 is SGHAT, CDR2 FQNNGV. The CDR3 bases are TGTGCCAGCAGCTTAGGTGGGACAGGGGGCCAAAATGAGCAGTTCTTC. Its translation: CASSLGGTGGQNEQFF.

This chain uses TRBV20-1 with TRBJ2-3; 12 nucleotides line up with TRBD2. Germline loops: CDR1 DFQATT, CDR2 SNEGSKA (reference sequence). The CDR3 has 16 residues. J gave up 3 bases and V 0 bases, and 4 bases lay outside the gene matches. CDR3 coding DNA: TGCAGTGCTAGAGACCCACTAGCGGGAGGTACAGATACGCAGTATTTT. It is translated as CSARDPLAGGTDTQYF.

The chain recombines TRBV18 with TRBJ2-7, with 12 positions matching TRBD2. The CDR3 runs to 15 residues. The germline gives CDR1 KGHSH, CDR2 LQKENI. The V segment lost 2 bases and the J segment 3 bases; nucleotides outside the gene matches: 2. The CDR3 DNA reads as TGTGCCAGCTCACCAGGGACTAGCGGGTACTACGAGCAGTACTTC. As protein: CASSPGTSGYYEQYF.

The chain is built from TRBV2 and TRBJ2-3; the D gene is possibly TRBD2 (5 bases). In germline, CDR1 is SNHLY, CDR2 FYNNEI. CDR3 length equals 14 residues. The ends were cut back, 4 bases at V and 4 bases at J, with 12 bases in the middle. In nucleotides, the CDR3 is TGTGCCAGCAGTGGAGGGATAGTCCCAGATACGCAGTATTTT. It yields the protein CASSGGIVPDTQYF.

J is TRBJ2-1 and V is TRBV20-1; 7 nucleotides line up with TRBD2. With 6 bases clipped from V and 3 bases from J, the junction kept 11 bases outside the gene matches. The CDR3 is 15 residues long. Per germline, CDR1 DFQATT and CDR2 SNEGSKA (reference sequence). CDR3 sequence: CSATLAEQVYNEQFF. The CDR3 DNA reads TGCAGTGCAACCCTAGCGGAACAAGTCTACAATGAGCAGTTCTTC.

Sample share makes this clonotype medium-sized. The chain uses TRBV7-2 and TRBJ2-7; 7 bases are shared with TRBD2. The CDR3 is made up of 15 amino acids. Germline V gene sequence: CDR1 SGHTA, CDR2 FQGNSA. V gave up 3 bases and J gave up 3 bases; unmatched junction bases: 8. This chain's CDR3 is CASSFRAGVRYEQYF. As DNA, the CDR3 is TGTGCCAGCAGCTTTCGGGCGGGAGTCCGCTACGAGCAGTACTTC.

In nucleotides, the CDR3 is TGTGCCAGCAGTTTAAACAGGGGAGTCAATGAGCAGTTCTTC. Its translation: CASSLNRGVNEQFF. The chain employs TRBV6-4 and TRBJ2-1, with 7 bases that match TRBD1. With V trimmed by 5 bases and J by 6 bases, 7 bases remained unmatched. The germline gives CDR1 MRHNA, CDR2 SNTAGT. This CDR3 comprises 14 residues.

This clonotype came up a few times. This rearrangement joins TRBV7-9 to TRBJ2-7, with a tentative D call TRBD2 (5 bases). V lost 3 bases to trimming and J lost 10 bases, with 10 bases between them. The CDR3 runs to 11 residues. Looked up from germline, CDR1 is SEHNR and CDR2 is FQNEAQ (reference sequence). CDR3 residues: CASSFAGIQYF. The CDR3 DNA follows: TGTGCCAGCAGCTTTGCCGGGATACAGTACTTC.

The gene calls are TRBV11-2 and TRBJ1-1; possible D gene TRBD1, 6 bases. The CDR3 is made up of 14 amino acids. V was trimmed by 5 bases and J by 1 base, leaving 11 bases between them. CDR1 SGHAT and CDR2 FQNNGV come from the germline V gene. The CDR3 here is CASSHLTGNTEAFF. CDR3 nucleotides: TGTGCCAGCAGCCACCTGACAGGGAACACTGAAGCTTTCTTT.

The CDR3 sequence: CSAPGLADSYEQYF. The CDR3 DNA reads as TGCAGTGCACCGGGACTAGCGGACTCCTACGAGCAGTACTTC. The chain has TRBV20-1 and TRBJ2-7; TRBD2 matches 11 bases. After removal of 6 bases from V and 0 bases from J, the junction contained 4 bases not matched to a gene. Germline V gives CDR1 DFQATT, CDR2 SNEGSKA (reference sequence). This CDR3 comprises 14 residues.

The V gene is TRBV18, the J gene TRBJ2-2; tentatively, D is TRBD2 (6 bases). The V gene lost 3 bases and the J gene lost 10 bases, with 15 bases spanning the gap. Germline CDR1 is KGHSH and CDR2 is LQKENI. The CDR3 loop spans 14 amino acids. This CDR3 is CASSPGQAGSELFF. CDR3 DNA: TGTGCCAGCTCACCCGGGCAGGCGGGGTCGGAGCTGTTTTTT.

The chain carries TRBV7-9 and TRBJ2-1; 7 bases match TRBD2. The CDR3 totals 14 residues. The germline gives CDR1 SEHNR, CDR2 FQNEAQ (reference sequence). J was trimmed by 5 bases and V by 5 bases; bases with no gene match: 6. The CDR3 is CASSLGLRDNEQFF. CDR3 nucleotide sequence: TGTGCCAGCAGCCTGGGACTACGGGACAATGAGCAGTTCTTC.

This clonotype appeared a single time. The chain uses TRBV5-1 and TRBJ1-1, with TRBD1 matching 8 bases. The ends lost 4 bases at V and 1 base at J; junction bases unmatched: 3. The CDR3 spans 14 residues. CDR1 is SGHRS and CDR2 is YFSETQ in the germline V gene. The CDR3 DNA is TGCGCCAGCAGCGTGGGACAGGCGAACACTGAAGCTTTCTTT. Translated: CASSVGQANTEAFF. The entire variable domain, with the rest obtained from reference TRBV5-1 and TRBJ1-1, is as follows: KAGVTQTPRYLIKTRGQQVTLSCSPISGHRSVSWYQQTPGQGLQFLFEYFSETQRNKGNFPGRFSGRQFSNSRSEMNVSTLELGDSALYLCASSVGQANTEAFFGQGTRLTVV.